This T cell receptor beta chain was observed in a study of CD4 T cells in relation to SARS-CoV-2 and coronaviruses. Study-wide background: PBMCs were cultured with antigen for around nine days before TCR beta sequencing. The negative reference was HIV-1 Nef peptide pool or peptide-free culture. Shared crossreactive spike epitopes were mapped to their HLA restriction.

The ends were cut back, 4 bases at V and 7 bases at J, with 23 bases in the middle. Germline V gene lookup returns CDR1 SQVTM and CDR2 ANQGSEA. The CDR3 length is 15 residues. On this clone: What it recognizes is unknown.

The table came from immunoSEQ multiplex PCR; TCRdb's copy has only in-frame clones and leaves some out. Counted here are 8,500 to 13,000 clones, 80% to 90% occurring once; the ten biggest clones make up 20% to 30%. CD4+ T cells from unexposed donors were obtained before the COVID-19 pandemic (2011-2018). Isolation of CD4+ T cells took place after approximately eleven days in culture. Approximately 1.8 million PBMCs per well were cultured with 7.5 to 10 IU/ml IL-2. The V and J genes are TRBV29-1 and TRBJ2-7; the D is unclear. Sequenced: CD4+ T cells from PBMCs, cultured in vitro. The receptor's source is a human donor in good health. DNA for the CDR3: TGCAGCGTTGTGAAGGCAGGCCCCTCAGGTGGAGAGCAGTACTTC. Its translation is CSVVKAGPSGGEQYF.